This TCR beta chain was captured in a study of a mutant IDH1 vaccine in newly diagnosed glioma. Time point denoted: week 23, last vaccination. The vaccine gave 300 ug of a 20-mer mutant IDH1 peptide subcutaneously per dose. Notes on this clone: What it recognizes is unknown.

Only in-frame clones appear in the TCRdb table, and some are missing; sequencing was by immunoSEQ multiplex PCR. The sample comprises about 60,000 clones, around 82% of which are singletons, and about 14% rests with the top ten. The CDR3 is 14 residues long. CDR1 and CDR2 (germline): SGHNT, YYREEE (reference sequence). V was clipped by 4 bases and J by 5 bases, with 13 bases between them. The rearrangement uses TRBV5-4 and TRBJ2-1; D remains unclear. This TCR derives from a man between 18 and 29 years old with glioma. The specimen was PBMCs, collected from a glioma patient whose treatment included an IDH1 peptide vaccine. CDR3 DNA: TGTGCCAGCAGCAAAACCGGGCAGGACAATGAGCAGTTCTTC. This gives the protein CASSKTGQDNEQFF.